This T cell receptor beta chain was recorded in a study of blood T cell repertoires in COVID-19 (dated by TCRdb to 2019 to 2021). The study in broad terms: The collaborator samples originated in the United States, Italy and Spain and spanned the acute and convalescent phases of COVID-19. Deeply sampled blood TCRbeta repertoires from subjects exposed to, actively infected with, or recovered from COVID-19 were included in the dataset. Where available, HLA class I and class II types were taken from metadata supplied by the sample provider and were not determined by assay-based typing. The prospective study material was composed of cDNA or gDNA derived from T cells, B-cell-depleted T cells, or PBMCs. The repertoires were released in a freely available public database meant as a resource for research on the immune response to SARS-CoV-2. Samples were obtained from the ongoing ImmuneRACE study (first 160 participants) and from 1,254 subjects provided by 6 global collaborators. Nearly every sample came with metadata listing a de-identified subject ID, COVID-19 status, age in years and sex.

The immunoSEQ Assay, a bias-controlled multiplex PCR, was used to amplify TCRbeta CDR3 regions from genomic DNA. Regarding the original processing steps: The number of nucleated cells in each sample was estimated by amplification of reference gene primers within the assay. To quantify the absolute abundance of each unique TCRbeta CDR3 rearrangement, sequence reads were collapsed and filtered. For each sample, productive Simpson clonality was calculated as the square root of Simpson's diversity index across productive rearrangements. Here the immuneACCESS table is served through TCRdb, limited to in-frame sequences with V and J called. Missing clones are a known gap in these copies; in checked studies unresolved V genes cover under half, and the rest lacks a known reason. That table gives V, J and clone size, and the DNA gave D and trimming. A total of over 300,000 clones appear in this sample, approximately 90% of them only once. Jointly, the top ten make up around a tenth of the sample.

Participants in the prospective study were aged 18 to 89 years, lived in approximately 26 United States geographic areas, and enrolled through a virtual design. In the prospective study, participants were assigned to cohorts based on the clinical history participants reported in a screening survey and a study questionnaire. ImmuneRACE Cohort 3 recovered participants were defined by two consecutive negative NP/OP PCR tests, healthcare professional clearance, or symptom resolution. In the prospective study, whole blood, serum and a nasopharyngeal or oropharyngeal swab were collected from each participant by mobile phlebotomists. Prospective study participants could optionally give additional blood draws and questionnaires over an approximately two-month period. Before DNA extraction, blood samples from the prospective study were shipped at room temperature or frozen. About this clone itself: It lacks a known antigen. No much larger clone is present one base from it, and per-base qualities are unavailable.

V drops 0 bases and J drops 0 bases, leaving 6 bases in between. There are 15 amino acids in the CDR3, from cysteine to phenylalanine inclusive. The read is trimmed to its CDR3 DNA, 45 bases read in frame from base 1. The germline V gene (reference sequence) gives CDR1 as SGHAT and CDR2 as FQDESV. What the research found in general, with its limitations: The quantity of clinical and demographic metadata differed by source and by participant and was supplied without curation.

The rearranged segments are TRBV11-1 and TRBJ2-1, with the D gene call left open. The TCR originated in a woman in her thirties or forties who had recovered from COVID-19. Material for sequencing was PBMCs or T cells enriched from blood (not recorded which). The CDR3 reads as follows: CASSLAPLSYNEQFF. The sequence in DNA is TGTGCCAGCAGCTTAGCTCCACTCTCCTACAATGAGCAGTTCTTC.